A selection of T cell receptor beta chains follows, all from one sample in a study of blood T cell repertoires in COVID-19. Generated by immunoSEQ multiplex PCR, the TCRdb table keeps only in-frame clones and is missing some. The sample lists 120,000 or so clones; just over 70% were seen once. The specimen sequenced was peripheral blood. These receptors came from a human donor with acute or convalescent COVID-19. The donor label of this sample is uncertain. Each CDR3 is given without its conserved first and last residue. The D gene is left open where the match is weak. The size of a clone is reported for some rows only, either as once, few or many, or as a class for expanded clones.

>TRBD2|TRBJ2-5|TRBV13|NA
ASSPGTTLGTQY
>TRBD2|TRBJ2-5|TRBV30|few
ALRRLAGVQETQY
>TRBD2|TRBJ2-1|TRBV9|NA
ASSVGLAGGLEQF
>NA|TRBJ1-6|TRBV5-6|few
ASSGGVLDRSPLH
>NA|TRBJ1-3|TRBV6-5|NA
ATTEGFGGNTIY
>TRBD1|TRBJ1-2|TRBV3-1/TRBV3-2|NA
ASSRGTGDYGYT
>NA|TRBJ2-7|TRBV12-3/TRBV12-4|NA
ASSRETRYEQY
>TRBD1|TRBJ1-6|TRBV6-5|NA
ASSWTGRNSPLH
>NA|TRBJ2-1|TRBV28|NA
ASSLTALAANEQF
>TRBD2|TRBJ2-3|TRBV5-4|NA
ASSLIAAGEDTQY
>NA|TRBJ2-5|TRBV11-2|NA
ASSHETQY
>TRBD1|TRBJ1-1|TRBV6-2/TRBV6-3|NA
ASSKTGVGTEAF
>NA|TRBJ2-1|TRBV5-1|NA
ASSAYSSSYNEQF
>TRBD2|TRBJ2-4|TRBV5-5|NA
ASSPGGQGKNIQY
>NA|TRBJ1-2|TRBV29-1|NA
SVERQGRVGDGYT
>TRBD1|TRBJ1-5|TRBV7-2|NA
ATAQGSHQPQH
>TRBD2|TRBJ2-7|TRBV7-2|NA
ASSLVTSGKSYEQY
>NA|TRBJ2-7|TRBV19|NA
ASSIRRDPSYEQY
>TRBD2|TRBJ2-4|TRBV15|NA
ATSTWFEAGLAKNIQY
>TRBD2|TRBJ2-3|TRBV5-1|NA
ASSLGNLAGVDTQY
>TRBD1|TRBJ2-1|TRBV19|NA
ASSPGQGDEQF
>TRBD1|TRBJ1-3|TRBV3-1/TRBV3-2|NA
ASSPLGQGYQISGNTIY
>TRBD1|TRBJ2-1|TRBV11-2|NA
ASSPWTGERNEQF
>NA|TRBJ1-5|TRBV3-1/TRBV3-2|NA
ASSQDRGQPQH
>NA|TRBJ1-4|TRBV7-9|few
ASSSDKTTNEKLF
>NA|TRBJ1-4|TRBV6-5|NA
ASSYRGNEKLF